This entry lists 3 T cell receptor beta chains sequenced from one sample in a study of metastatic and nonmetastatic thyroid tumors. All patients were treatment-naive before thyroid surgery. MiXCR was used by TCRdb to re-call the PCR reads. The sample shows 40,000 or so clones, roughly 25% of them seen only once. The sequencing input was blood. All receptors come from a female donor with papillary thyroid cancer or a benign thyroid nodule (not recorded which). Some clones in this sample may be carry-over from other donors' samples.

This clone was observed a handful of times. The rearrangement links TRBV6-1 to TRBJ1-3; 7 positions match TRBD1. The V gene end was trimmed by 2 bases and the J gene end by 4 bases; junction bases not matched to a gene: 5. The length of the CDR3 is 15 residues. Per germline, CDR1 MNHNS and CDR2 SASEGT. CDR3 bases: TGTGCCAGCAGTGAACAGGGGGGTTCCGGAAACACCATATATTTT. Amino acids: CASSEQGGSGNTIYF.

In DNA, the CDR3 is TGTGCCAGCAAGGACAGGGGGGTGAATGACTATGGCTACACCTTC. Protein: CASKDRGVNDYGYTF. This sequence joins TRBV6-1 and TRBJ1-2, with 10 nucleotides matching TRBD1. V dropped 7 bases and J dropped 3; count of bases not matched to a gene: 8. Germline V gives CDR1 MNHNS, CDR2 SASEGT. The CDR3 runs to 15 residues.

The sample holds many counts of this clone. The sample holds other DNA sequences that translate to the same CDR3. The CDR3, as DNA: TGTGCCAGCAGCTTAGCGCTCGCGGGGGGTTACGAGCAGTACTTC. It codes for CASSLALAGGYEQYF. This chain connects TRBV7-2 to TRBJ2-7, with 8 positions matching TRBD2. The CDR3 covers 15 residues. The germline V gene has CDR1 SGHTA and CDR2 FQGNSA. Trimming at V came to 0 bases and at J to 4 bases, leaving 5 bases not matched to a gene. The variable domain in full, with the rest retrieved from reference TRBV7-2 and TRBJ2-7, is GAGVSQSPSNKVTEKGKDVELRCDPISGHTALYWYRQSLGQGLEFLIYFQGNSAPDKSGLPSDRFSAERTGGSVSTLTIQRTQQEDSAVYLCASSLALAGGYEQYFGPGTRLTVT.